Each of the 29 T cell receptor beta chains below was sequenced from the same sample in a study of response to subunit inactivated influenza vaccine. MiXCR, applied by TCRdb to the RT-PCR reads, yields one record per CDR3 protein. The sample holds about 780,000 distinct CDR3 sequences, 18% seen once. Sequencing used PBMCs from blood, obtained about 5 days after vaccination. Receptor source: a man in his forties or fifties who received an inactivated influenza vaccine.

This chain links TRBV27 with TRBJ1-1, with 7 bases aligning to TRBD1. V lost 7 bases to trimming and J lost 4 bases; unmatched junction nucleotides: 12. Germline-derived CDR1 and CDR2 are MNHEY and SMNVEV (reference sequence). CDR3 size: 15 residues. CDR3 amino acids: CASNRKGQSITEAFF. The CDR3 coding sequence is TGTGCCAGCAATCGAAAGGGACAGTCAATCACTGAAGCTTTCTTT.

In this sample, this clonotype turned up a few times. The rearrangement links TRBV12-3 or TRBV12-4 to TRBJ2-5; D is perhaps TRBD2 (5 bases). The CDR3 runs 10 residues. V was trimmed by 8 bases and J by 6 bases, leaving 7 bases between them. The CDR3 spells CASSGKTQYF. The CDR3 bases are TGTGCCAGCTCCGGGAAGACCCAGTACTTC.

This clonotype was seen a handful of times. The chain links TRBV28 to TRBJ1-2; 11 nucleotides agree with TRBD1. J was trimmed by 2 bases and V by 10 bases; bases with no gene match: 6. Germline-derived CDR1 and CDR2 are MDHEN and SYDVKM. This CDR3 is 14 amino acids long. CDR3 nucleotides: TGTGCCATCGGGGACAGGGGGGAGAACTATGGCTACACCTTC. Its protein product is CAIGDRGENYGYTF.

This clonotype has a count of ten or more. The chain recombines TRBV9 with TRBJ2-3; D is possibly TRBD2 (6 bases). Trimming took off 0 bases at V and 6 bases at J, with 14 bases between the two ends. This CDR3 is 15 amino acids long. Germline values: CDR1 SGDLS, CDR2 YYNGEE. The CDR3 DNA reads as TGTGCCAGCAGCGTAGGGGTCGGGGGACCGGATACGCAGTATTTT. Its protein is CASSVGVGGPDTQYF. Full variable domain (missing parts from reference TRBV9 and TRBJ2-3): DSGVTQTPKHLITATGQRVTLRCSPRSGDLSVYWYQQSLDQGLQFLIQYYNGEERAKGNILERFSAQQFPDLHSELNLSSLELGDSALYFCASSVGVGGPDTQYFGPGTRLTVL.

This clonotype was counted a few times. The CDR3 DNA is TGCGCCAGCAGTGAGTCGGGCACATGGAACACTGAAGCTTTCTTT. This sequence encodes CASSESGTWNTEAFF. The V call is TRBV10-2, the J call TRBJ1-1; D is ambiguous. Germline V gene lookup returns CDR1 WSHSY and CDR2 SAAADI. This CDR3 contains 15 residues. The V end was cut by 0 bases, the J end by 1 base, with 9 bases between.

This clonotype was detected only a few times. The chain links TRBV4-3 to TRBJ1-1; maybe TRBD1 (5 bases). Trimming shortened V by 4 bases and J by 4 bases, and 19 bases separated the two germline ends. The CDR3 covers 16 residues. Germline CDR1 and CDR2: LGHNA and YSLEER. The CDR3 loop is CASSLGWKGPLTEAFF. CDR3 nucleotides: TGCGCCAGCAGCCTGGGATGGAAGGGACCTCTCACTGAAGCTTTCTTT.

The chain has TRBV12-3 or TRBV12-4 and TRBJ2-7; maybe TRBD1 (5 bases). This CDR3 has 14 amino acids. Trimming stripped 3 bases from V and 1 base from J, with 10 bases between. Here the CDR3 reads CASSFQGPSYEQYF. The CDR3 nucleotides are TGTGCCAGCAGTTTTCAGGGTCCGTCCTACGAGCAGTACTTC.

The rearrangement links TRBV4-2 to TRBJ2-7; no clear D gene. Between the trimmed V and J ends, which lost 3 bases and 2 bases, there was a span of 14 bases. Germline CDR1 is LGHNA and CDR2 is YNFKEQ. This CDR3 contains 15 residues. The CDR3: CASSQLVQVAYEQYF. CDR3 in DNA: TGTGCCAGCAGCCAGCTAGTGCAGGTTGCCTACGAGCAGTACTTC.

This clonotype was found a few times. A read error may account for a junction end that differs from germline. The rearrangement joins TRBV7-9 to TRBJ2-1; D possibly corresponds to TRBD2 (6 bases). Germline CDR1 SEHNR, CDR2 FQNEAQ (reference sequence). CDR3 length: 13 residues. The CDR3 sequence: CASSPGSGEIRAF. DNA for the CDR3: TGTGCCAGCAGCCCAGGGTCGGGGGAGATCAGAGCCTTC.

This clonotype has a handful of counts. The rearrangement uses TRBV12-3 or TRBV12-4 and TRBJ2-7, with 11 nucleotides matching TRBD1. Trimming took 6 bases from V and 2 from J; bases not matched to a gene: 6. The CDR3 extends over 15 amino acids. The CDR3 nucleotides read TGTGCCAGCAGAACAGGGACAGGGGGGGCCTACGAGCAGTACTTC. Its translation: CASRTGTGGAYEQYF.

The J gene is TRBJ2-2, the V gene TRBV7-9, with D maybe TRBD2 (6 bases). Trimming removed 11 bases at V and 1 base at J, with 17 bases between. The CDR3 contains 15 residues. Germline V gene sequence: CDR1 SEHNR, CDR2 FQNEAQ (reference sequence). CDR3 sequence: CAGCRAGLNTGELFF. The CDR3 coding sequence is TGTGCCGGCTGCCGGGCGGGATTGAACACCGGGGAGCTGTTTTTT.

This clonotype has just a few counts. J is TRBJ2-1 and V is TRBV28, with 9 positions matching TRBD2. The CDR3 length is 16 residues. With 6 bases clipped from V and 5 bases from J, the junction kept 11 bases outside the gene matches. Germline-derived CDR1 and CDR2 are MDHEN and SYDVKM. CDR3 in DNA: TGTGCCAGCAGCCCTCCCCTAGCGGGGATAGACAATGAGCAGTTCTTC. It translates to CASSPPLAGIDNEQFF.

The chain uses TRBV11-2 and TRBJ2-3; 8 nucleotides align to TRBD2. This CDR3 is built from 15 residues. From germline, CDR1 is SGHAT and CDR2 FQNNGV. V lost 1 base to trimming and J lost 2 bases; unmatched junction nucleotides: 2. The CDR3 DNA reads TGTGCCAGCAGCTTAGGGACTAGCCTCACAGATACGCAGTATTTT. Amino acids: CASSLGTSLTDTQYF.

This clonotype occurred a few times. The rearrangement joins TRBV7-9 to TRBJ1-4; perhaps TRBD1 as D (5 bases). CDR3 size: 14 residues. Between the trimmed V and J ends, which lost 5 bases and 4 bases, there was a span of 11 bases. Germline-derived CDR1 and CDR2 are SEHNR and FQNEAQ (reference sequence). The DNA of the CDR3 is TGTGCCAGCAGCGCCGGGACCTATAATGAAAAACTGTTTTTT. Translating gives CASSAGTYNEKLFF.

V and J are TRBV4-3 and TRBJ2-1, with D possibly matching TRBD1 (6 bases). CDR1 and CDR2 (germline): LGHNA, YSLEER. The germline V and J ends were trimmed by 4 bases and 1 base, with 17 bases remaining between them. CDR3 length: 17 amino acids. CDR3 bases: TGCGCCAGCAGCCTCTTGGTGGGGGCGCAATCCTACAATGAGCAGTTCTTC. Translating it yields CASSLLVGAQSYNEQFF.

In its sample, this clonotype was seen a few times. This chain connects TRBV4-3 to TRBJ2-1; 14 bases are a match to TRBD2. The V gene end was trimmed by 3 bases and the J gene end by 6 bases; junction bases not matched to a gene: 10. The CDR3 extends over 18 amino acids. The germline V gene encodes CDR1 LGHNA and CDR2 YSLEER. The CDR3 DNA sequence: TGCGCCAGCAGCCACGTCGGGACTAGCGGGAGCCCCACCAATGAGCAGTTCTTC. Residues: CASSHVGTSGSPTNEQFF.

The rearrangement joins TRBV20-1 to TRBJ2-5; tentative D call: TRBD2 (5 bases). This CDR3 has 14 residues. Germline lookup yields CDR1 DFQATT and CDR2 SNEGSKA (reference sequence). V was trimmed by 5 bases and J by 2 bases, leaving 15 bases between them. The CDR3 DNA sequence: TGCAGTGCTGAGCGGCCTGGGGTTCAAGAGACCCAGTACTTC. This codes for CSAERPGVQETQYF.

This clonotype was seen ten or more times. The chain recombines TRBV29-1 with TRBJ2-3; no reliable D call. Looked up from germline, CDR1 is SQVTM and CDR2 is ANQGSEA. The CDR3 sequence is 12 residues long. The V gene lost 5 bases and the J gene lost 5 bases, with 11 bases spanning the gap. DNA of the CDR3: TGCAGCGTTTCGCTGGTCATAGATACGCAGTATTTT. As protein: CSVSLVIDTQYF.

Notes on this clonotype: This may arise from a read error, as a much more abundant clone is one base away. This chain uses TRBV12-3 or TRBV12-4 with TRBJ1-2; 8 bases align to TRBD1. CDR3 length: 14 amino acids. V gave up 6 bases and J gave up 12 bases; unmatched junction bases: 15. CDR3 sequence (DNA): TGTGCCAGCAGATCTTCTGGACAGGGTTGGGGCCACACCTTC. Amino acid sequence: CASRSSGQGWGHTF.

The chain uses TRBV10-3 and TRBJ2-3, with a tentative D call TRBD1 (5 bases). Germline CDR1 and CDR2: ENHRY and SYGVKD. Trimming removed 3 bases from V and 3 bases from J, with 16 bases in between. The CDR3 loop spans 16 amino acids. Written as DNA, the CDR3 is TGTGCCATCAGTGATCAGCAGGGCTTTCGTACAGATACGCAGTATTTT. It translates to CAISDQQGFRTDTQYF.

This clonotype occurred a few times. This chain uses TRBV29-1 with TRBJ2-2; 7 nucleotides match TRBD2. The germline V gene encodes CDR1 SQVTM and CDR2 ANQGSEA. The CDR3 extends over 18 amino acids. The junction had 18 bases not matched to a gene; V was cut back by 1 base and J by 7 bases. The DNA for the CDR3 is TGCAGCGTTGAAGCCCCTGGACTAGTTCCCCCTTATGTCGGGGAGCTGTTTTTT. Protein sequence: CSVEAPGLVPPYVGELFF.

J is TRBJ2-1 and V is TRBV7-2, with a weak D call TRBD2 (7 bases). Deletions cut 1 base from V and 10 bases from J, with 17 bases between. This CDR3 region has 15 residues. The germline CDR1 and CDR2 sequences are SGHTA and FQGNSA. The CDR3 is CASSLGGAGAGEQFF. The CDR3 DNA follows: TGTGCCAGCAGCTTAGGGGGGGCGGGAGCGGGCGAGCAGTTCTTC.

The chain combines TRBV6-1 with TRBJ2-7, with D hard to call. The length of the CDR3 is 16 residues. CDR1 MNHNS and CDR2 SASEGT come from the germline V gene. Trimming pared 0 bases from V and 3 bases from J, leaving 15 bases between. CDR3 region: CASSEALRALLYEQYF. CDR3 nucleotide sequence: TGTGCCAGCAGTGAAGCGCTAAGGGCTCTCCTCTACGAGCAGTACTTC.

The rearrangement links TRBV5-1 to TRBJ2-1; D may be TRBD1 or TRBD2 (5 bases each). Per germline, CDR1 SGHRS and CDR2 YFSETQ. The CDR3 length is 15 residues. V gave up 2 bases and J gave up 9 bases, with 18 bases separating them. This CDR3 reads CASSFGDMQRGEQFF. CDR3 in DNA: TGCGCCAGCAGCTTCGGGGATATGCAAAGGGGTGAGCAGTTCTTC.

This clonotype was observed a handful of times. This sequence joins TRBV7-6 and TRBJ2-5, with TRBD2 matching over 9 bases. Germline trimming cut 3 bases from V and 0 bases from J; bases unmatched to any gene: 2. Germline-derived CDR1 and CDR2 are SGHVS and FNYEAQ. The CDR3 has 15 amino acids. The CDR3: CASSFLAGNQETQYF. CDR3 bases: TGTGCCAGCAGCTTCCTAGCGGGGAACCAAGAGACCCAGTACTTC.

J is TRBJ2-3 and V is TRBV18; no reliable D call. The CDR3 extends over 13 amino acids. Between the trimmed V and J ends, which lost 5 bases and 4 bases, there was a span of 10 bases. Germline lookup yields CDR1 KGHSH and CDR2 LQKENI. Here the CDR3 DNA reads TGTGCCAGCTCATCCCGGGTATCAGATACGCAGTATTTT. Protein: CASSSRVSDTQYF.

In its sample, this clonotype was seen a few times. J is TRBJ2-7 and V is TRBV29-1; TRBD1 aligns across 7 bases. CDR1 SQVTM and CDR2 ANQGSEA come from the germline V gene. J was trimmed by 4 bases and V by 0 bases; bases with no gene match: 6. This CDR3 spans 14 amino acids. The CDR3 bases are TGCAGCGTTGAAGACAGGGGGACACTTTACGAGCAGTACTTC. Its protein is CSVEDRGTLYEQYF.

This clonotype came up a few times. The rearrangement uses TRBV24-1 and TRBJ2-1; D gene unclear. From germline, CDR1 is KGHDR and CDR2 SFDVKD. The CDR3 is 13 amino acids. The V and J ends lost 4 bases and 7 bases respectively, with 10 bases between them. The CDR3 DNA reads TGTGCCACCAGTGAACGAGTTGGTAATGAGCAGTTCTTC. This codes for CATSERVGNEQFF.

The chain uses TRBV18 and TRBJ1-3, with D uncertain. This CDR3 contains 13 residues. CDR1 is KGHSH, CDR2 LQKENI, per germline. V lost 4 bases and J lost 4, with 8 bases in between. CDR3 residues: CASSLSGGNTIYF. CDR3 sequence (DNA): TGTGCCAGCTCACTCTCCGGGGGAAACACCATATATTTT.